A selection of T cell receptor beta chains follows, all from one sample in a study of shared clonotypes between healthy human individuals. Sequenced by immunoSEQ multiplex PCR; TCRdb stores in-frame clones only, minus some. Among some 900,000 clones listed, approximately 80% were seen once. Sample: memory CD4+ T cells sorted from blood. Receptors originate from a man aged 18 to 30 in good health. Both conserved end residues are part of each CDR3. A D gene is named only where the DNA matches it firmly. Some rows have no size entry. The others give once, few or many, or a class for an expanded clone.

d_call j_call v_call clone_size cdr3_length cdr3_nt cdr3_aa
NA TRBJ2-2 TRBV5-1 NA 16 TGCGCCAGCAGCCCATCTACAGGTTCGAACACCGGGGAGCTGTTTTTT CASSPSTGSNTGELFF
NA TRBJ1-3 TRBV4-1 NA 21 TGCGCCAGCAGCCCCCGACGGGGGGGGGACCAAGTCTCCTCGTCTGGAAACACCATATATTTT CASSPRRGGDQVSSSGNTIYF
NA TRBJ2-7 TRBV2 many 12 TGTGCCAGCAGCCGGGATTCTACGAGCAAGTACTTC CASSRDSTSKYF
NA TRBJ2-1 TRBV4-1 once 15 TGCGCCAGCAGCCAGAGGGGGGAGGGGGACAATGAGCAGTTCTTC CASSQRGEGDNEQFF
NA TRBJ1-1 TRBV28 NA 13 TGTGCCAGCAGCCCCCCCGGGGCCACTGAAGCTTTCTTT CASSPPGATEAFF
TRBD1 TRBJ2-7 TRBV30 NA 15 TGTGCCTGGAGGGGGACCGGGACAGGTCCCTACGAGCAGTACTTC CAWRGTGTGPYEQYF
NA TRBJ1-2 TRBV7-2 NA 13 TGTGCCAGCAGTTACAGCGGGGCAAATGGCTACACCTTC CASSYSGANGYTF
NA TRBJ1-1 TRBV19 NA 15 TGTGCCAGTAGCCACCGCCCCACAGGGAACACTGAAGCTTTCTTT CASSHRPTGNTEAFF
NA TRBJ1-3 TRBV6-5 NA 15 TGTGCCAGCAGTCGTCCGGGAACTGTGGGTAACACCATATATTTT CASSRPGTVGNTIYF
NA TRBJ2-5 TRBV28 many 11 TGTGCCAGCAGTTTTCGGGAGACCCAGTACTTC CASSFRETQYF
NA TRBJ1-1 TRBV25-1 few 11 TGTGCCAGCCAGCGGAACACTGAAGCTTTCTTT CASQRNTEAFF
NA TRBJ2-1 TRBV27 NA 14 TGTGCCAGCAGTTTGATGGCTTTCCAACATGAGCAGTTCTTC CASSLMAFQHEQFF
TRBD1 TRBJ2-1 TRBV5-1 NA 15 TGCGCCAGCAGCCCAGGGGCCGGGACAGGCAATGAGCAGTTCTTC CASSPGAGTGNEQFF
TRBD1 TRBJ2-7 TRBV19 NA 13 TGTGCCAGGACAGGGATACCCTCCTACGAGCAGTACTTC CARTGIPSYEQYF
NA TRBJ1-2 TRBV6-6 few 13 TGTGCCAGCAGTTACGAGGGAAGGATAGGCTACACCTTC CASSYEGRIGYTF
NA TRBJ2-7 TRBV5-1 NA 14 TGCGCCAGCAGCGGGACGGGACACGGCTACGAGCAGTACTTC CASSGTGHGYEQYF
NA TRBJ2-7 TRBV11-2 NA 14 TGTGCCAGCAGCTCAGACAGGAACTCCTACGAGCAGTACTTC CASSSDRNSYEQYF
NA TRBJ1-4 TRBV10-3 NA 11 TGTGCCATCAAAGTACTTGAAAAACTGTTTTTT CAIKVLEKLFF
TRBD2 TRBJ2-7 TRBV5-1 NA 16 TGCGCCAGCAGCTTGGCGGGACTAGCGGGAGTGACGAAGCAGTACTTC CASSLAGLAGVTKQYF
NA TRBJ2-2 TRBV7-7 few 17 TGTGCTAGCAGCTCCGGATACACAGGGTCTAGCACCGGGGAGCTGTTTTTT CASSSGYTGSSTGELFF
TRBD1 TRBJ2-3 TRBV10-3 NA 16 TGTGCCATCAGTGAGTCCACCGGGACAGGTCAGAATACGCAGTATTTT CAISESTGTGQNTQYF
NA TRBJ2-2 TRBV6-5 NA 16 TGTGCCAGCAGTTACTCGCGTAGCGGTGGGGCCGGGGAGCTGTTTTTT CASSYSRSGGAGELFF
TRBD2 TRBJ2-7 TRBV4-1 NA 15 TGCGCCAGCAGCCTCGGGACTAGCGGGGCCTACGAGCAGTACTTC CASSLGTSGAYEQYF